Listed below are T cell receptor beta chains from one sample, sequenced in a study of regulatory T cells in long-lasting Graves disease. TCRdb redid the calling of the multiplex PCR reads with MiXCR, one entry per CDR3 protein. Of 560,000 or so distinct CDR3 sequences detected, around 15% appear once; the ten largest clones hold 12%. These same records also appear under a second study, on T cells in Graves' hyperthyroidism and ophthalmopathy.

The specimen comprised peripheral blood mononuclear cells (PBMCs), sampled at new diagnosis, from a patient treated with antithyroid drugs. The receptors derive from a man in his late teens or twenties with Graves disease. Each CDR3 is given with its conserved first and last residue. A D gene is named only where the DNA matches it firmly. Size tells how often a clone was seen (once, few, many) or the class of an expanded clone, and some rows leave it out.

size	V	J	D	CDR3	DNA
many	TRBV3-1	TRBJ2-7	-	CASSQGVERSYEQYF	TGTGCCAGCAGCCAAGGAGTGGAGCGGTCCTACGAGCAGTACTTC
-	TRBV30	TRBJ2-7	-	CAWSSPPGRKFYEQYF	TGTGCCTGGAGTTCACCTCCGGGACGTAAGTTCTACGAGCAGTACTTC
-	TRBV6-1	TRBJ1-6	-	CASRIGLNSPLHF	TGTGCCAGCAGGATAGGATTAAATTCACCCCTCCACTTT
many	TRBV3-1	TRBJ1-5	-	CASSPTEGQPQHF	TGTGCCAGCAGCCCGACTGAAGGTCAGCCCCAGCATTTT
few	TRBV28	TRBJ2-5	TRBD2	CASSSTSGNVKTQYF	TGTGCCAGCAGTTCAACCAGCGGGAATGTGAAGACCCAGTACTTC
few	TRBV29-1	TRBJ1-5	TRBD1	CSVSGTGGDQPQHF	TGCAGCGTTTCCGGGACAGGGGGCGATCAGCCCCAGCATTTT
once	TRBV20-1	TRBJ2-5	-	CSMTEGETQYF	TGCAGTATGACTGAGGGTGAGACCCAGTACTTC
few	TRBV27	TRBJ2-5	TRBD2	CASNAGTSGFETQYF	TGTGCCAGCAATGCCGGGACTAGCGGGTTCGAGACCCAGTACTTC
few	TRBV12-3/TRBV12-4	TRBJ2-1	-	CASWVWGKGNEQFF	TGTGCCAGCTGGGTGTGGGGGAAAGGCAATGAGCAGTTCTTC
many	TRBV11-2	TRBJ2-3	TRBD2	CASSRGGTVDTQYF	TGTGCCAGCAGCCGCGGGGGAACTGTTGATACGCAGTATTTT
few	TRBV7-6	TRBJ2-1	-	CASSSGSFSTNEQFF	TGTGCCAGCAGCTCCGGGAGTTTTAGTACGAATGAGCAGTTCTTC
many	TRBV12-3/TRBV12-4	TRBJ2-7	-	CASSLGRGNHEQYF	TGTGCCAGCAGTTTGGGCAGGGGTAACCACGAGCAGTACTTC
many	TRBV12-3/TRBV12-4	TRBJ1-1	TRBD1	CASSPRQGGDTEAFF	TGCGCCAGCAGCCCCCGACAGGGAGGAGACACTGAAGCTTTCTTT
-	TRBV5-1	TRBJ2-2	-	CASSLDPVTLNTGELFF	TGCGCCAGCAGCTTGGACCCCGTAACGCTGAACACCGGGGAGCTGTTTTTT
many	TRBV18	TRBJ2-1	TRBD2	CASSPVASGDNEQFF	TGTGCCAGCTCACCAGTGGCTAGCGGGGACAATGAGCAGTTCTTC
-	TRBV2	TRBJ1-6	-	CASSATGGSPLHF	TGTGCCAGCAGTGCCACGGGGGGATCACCCCTCCACTTT
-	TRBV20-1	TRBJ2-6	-	CSARDAGGANVLTF	TGCAGTGCTAGAGATGCGGGGGGGGCCAACGTCCTGACTTTC
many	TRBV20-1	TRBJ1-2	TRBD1	CSASDRGRGGYTF	TGCAGTGCTAGCGACAGGGGAAGAGGAGGCTACACCTTC
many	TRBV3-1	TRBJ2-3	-	CASSPRDRRTDTQYF	TGTGCCAGCAGCCCCCGGGACCGTCGCACAGATACGCAGTATTTT
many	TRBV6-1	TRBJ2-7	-	CATHSGLTYEQYF	TGTGCCACCCACTCAGGGCTAACCTACGAGCAGTACTTC